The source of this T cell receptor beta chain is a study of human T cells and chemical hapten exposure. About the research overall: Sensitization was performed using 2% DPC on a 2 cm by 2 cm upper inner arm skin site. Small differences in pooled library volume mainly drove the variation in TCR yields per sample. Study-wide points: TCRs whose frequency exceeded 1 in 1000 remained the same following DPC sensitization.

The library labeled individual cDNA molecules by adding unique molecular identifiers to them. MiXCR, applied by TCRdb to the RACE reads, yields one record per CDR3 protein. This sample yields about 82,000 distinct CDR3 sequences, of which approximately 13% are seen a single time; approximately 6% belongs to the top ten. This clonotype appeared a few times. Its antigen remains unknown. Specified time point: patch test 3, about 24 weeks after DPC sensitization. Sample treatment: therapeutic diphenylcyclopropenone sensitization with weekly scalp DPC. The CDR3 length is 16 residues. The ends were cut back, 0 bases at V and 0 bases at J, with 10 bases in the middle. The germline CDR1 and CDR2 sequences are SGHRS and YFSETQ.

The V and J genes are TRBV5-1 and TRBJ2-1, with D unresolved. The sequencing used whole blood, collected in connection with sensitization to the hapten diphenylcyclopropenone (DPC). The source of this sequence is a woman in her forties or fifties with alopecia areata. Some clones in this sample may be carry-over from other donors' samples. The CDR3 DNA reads TGCGCCAGCAGCTTGGGTCCGGCCAGCTCCTACAATGAGCAGTTCTTC. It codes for CASSLGPASSYNEQFF.